The 28 T cell receptor beta chains below all came from one sample that was sequenced in a study of cytomegalovirus exposure and HLA in healthy donors. 13 Jbeta primers and 60 Vbeta primers were used for the PCR. Repertoires were generated with immunoSEQ multiplex PCR, while TCRdb's copy carries only in-frame clones and drops some. The sample lists more than 95,000 clones, about 12% seen once, with roughly 16% in the top ten. Sequencing was performed on PBMCs. The receptors shown here come from a man between 40 and 49 years old in good health and CMV-seropositive.

The gene calls are TRBV18 and TRBJ1-5, with TRBD1 matching 7 bases. CDR3 length: 14 amino acids. CDR1 and CDR2 from the germline V gene are KGHSH and LQKENI. V shed 2 bases, J shed 4 bases, and the junction held 2 bases outside the gene matches. In DNA, the CDR3 is TGTGCCAGCTCACCAGACAGGGATAATCAGCCCCAGCATTTT. Encoded protein: CASSPDRDNQPQHF.

This clone was detected a few times. The chain combines TRBV4-3 with TRBJ1-4; 9 bases match TRBD1. The CDR3 covers 15 residues. V shed 4 bases, J shed 5 bases, and the junction held 5 bases outside the gene matches. The germline V gene has CDR1 LGHNA and CDR2 YSLEER. In nucleotides, the CDR3 is TGCGCCAGCAGCCTAAAAGACAGGGGGAATGAAAAACTGTTTTTT. Amino acids: CASSLKDRGNEKLFF.

This rearrangement joins TRBV27 to TRBJ1-1, with 7 bases fitting TRBD1. V dropped 3 bases and J dropped 5; count of bases not matched to a gene: 6. The CDR3 has 14 residues. CDR1 and CDR2 from the germline V gene are MNHEY and SMNVEV (reference sequence). The CDR3: CASSLSRGKTEAFF. The CDR3 DNA reads as TGTGCCAGCAGTTTGAGCAGGGGGAAAACTGAAGCTTTCTTT.

This rearrangement joins TRBV7-9 to TRBJ2-3; perhaps TRBD1 as D (6 bases). Germline V CDR1 and CDR2: SEHNR, FQNEAQ (reference sequence). The CDR3 is 17 residues long. The V end was cut by 3 bases, the J end by 2 bases, with 18 bases between. CDR3 amino acids: CASSLSTGSPSTDTQYF. The CDR3 DNA sequence: TGTGCCAGCAGCTTGTCAACAGGGAGCCCTTCCACAGATACGCAGTATTTT.

This chain uses TRBV7-2 with TRBJ2-3; D ambiguous. The CDR3 is 15 residues long. The V end lost 2 bases, the J end lost 6 bases, and 15 bases lay between the germline ends. Germline CDR1 SGHTA, CDR2 FQGNSA. CDR3 amino acids: CASSLIGSVTDTQYF. CDR3 nucleotide sequence: TGTGCCAGCAGCTTAATCGGTAGTGTCACGGATACGCAGTATTTT.

V and J are TRBV25-1 and TRBJ2-3, with 9 bases matching TRBD1. Germline-derived CDR1 and CDR2 are MGHDK and SYGVNS. The V and J ends lost 4 bases and 1 base, in that order; junction bases with no gene match: 9. This CDR3 has 17 residues. The CDR3 loop reads CASSGPWRDRGTDTQYF. As DNA, the CDR3 is TGTGCCAGCAGTGGACCTTGGAGGGACAGGGGCACAGATACGCAGTATTTT.

J is TRBJ2-1 and V is TRBV9; D gene unclear. Trimming pared 4 bases from V and 0 bases from J, leaving 5 bases between. The CDR3 runs 13 residues. Germline CDR1 is SGDLS and CDR2 is YYNGEE. The CDR3, as DNA: TGTGCCAGCAGCCCCGGCTCCTACAATGAGCAGTTCTTC. Translating it yields CASSPGSYNEQFF. Together with reference TRBV9 and TRBJ2-1, the CDR3 gives the full variable domain: DSGVTQTPKHLITATGQRVTLRCSPRSGDLSVYWYQQSLDQGLQFLIQYYNGEERAKGNILERFSAQQFPDLHSELNLSSLELGDSALYFCASSPGSYNEQFFGPGTRLTVL.

In its sample, this clone was seen a few times. This sequence joins TRBV7-6 and TRBJ1-1; TRBD1 aligns across 9 bases. This CDR3 spans 15 amino acids. The ends lost 1 base at V and 1 base at J; junction bases unmatched: 1. CDR1 and CDR2 (germline): SGHVS, FNYEAQ. Here the CDR3 DNA reads TGTGCCAGCAGCTTAGTGGGACAGGGGAACACTGAAGCTTTCTTT. Encoded protein: CASSLVGQGNTEAFF.

This clone showed up just a few times. This chain connects TRBV7-8 to TRBJ2-2; D unclear. This CDR3 is built from 15 residues. Germline values: CDR1 SGHVS, CDR2 FQNEAQ. Trimming stripped 2 bases from V and 8 bases from J, with 15 bases between. The DNA for the CDR3 is TGTGCCAGCAGCTTATTATACAGAGCAGTTGGGGAGCTGTTTTTT. This codes for CASSLLYRAVGELFF. The variable domain in full, with the rest retrieved from reference TRBV7-8 and TRBJ2-2, is GAGVSQSPRYKVAKRGQDVALRCDPISGHVSLFWYQQALGQGPEFLTYFQNEAQLDKSGLPSDRFFAERPEGSVSTLKIQRTQQEDSAVYLCASSLLYRAVGELFFGEGSRLTVL.

The chain is built from TRBV7-6 and TRBJ1-5; possible D gene TRBD1, 6 bases. Trimming pared 5 bases from V and 6 bases from J, leaving 11 bases between. The germline CDR1 and CDR2 sequences are SGHVS and FNYEAQ. There are 13 residues in the CDR3. CDR3 protein: CASSRGGGQPQHF. CDR3 DNA sequence: TGTGCCAGCAGCAGAGGGGGTGGTCAGCCCCAGCATTTT. Full variable domain (rest looked up from reference TRBV7-6 and TRBJ1-5): GAGVSQSPRYKVTKRGQDVALRCDPISGHVSLYWYRQALGQGPEFLTYFNYEAQQDKSGLPNDRFSAERPEGSISTLTIQRTEQRDSAMYRCASSRGGGQPQHFGDGTRLSIL.

The rearrangement uses TRBV18 and TRBJ2-2; D may be TRBD1 (5 bases). Germline V CDR1 and CDR2: KGHSH, LQKENI. V dropped 6 bases and J dropped 9 bases, with 14 bases sitting between them. The CDR3 runs 13 residues. CDR3 nucleotide sequence: TGTGCCAGCTCGCCAGACAGTCACCGGGAGCTGTTTTTT. It encodes CASSPDSHRELFF.

The V gene is TRBV6-1, the J gene TRBJ1-6, with D tentatively TRBD1 (5 bases). Trimming shortened V by 4 bases and J by 8 bases, and 6 bases separated the two germline ends. This CDR3 spans 12 amino acids. The germline V gene has CDR1 MNHNS and CDR2 SASEGT. For the CDR3, the DNA is TGTGCCAGCAGTGTAGGGGATTCACCCCTCCACTTT. It codes for CASSVGDSPLHF.

The rearrangement uses TRBV13 and TRBJ2-1; 7 nucleotides line up with TRBD2. CDR3 size: 17 residues. CDR1 PRHDT and CDR2 FYEKMQ come from the germline V gene (reference sequence). Losses at the gene ends were 3 bases for V and 3 bases for J; bases not matched to a gene: 11. For the CDR3, the DNA is TGTGCCAGCAGCTTGGGTGGGAGGGCTTCCGTCTACAATGAGCAGTTCTTC. It specifies CASSLGGRASVYNEQFF.

Of note for this clone: Mismatch with germline at one junction end may stem from a read error. The rearrangement joins TRBV29-1 to TRBJ2-3; 7 bases agree with TRBD1. Per germline, CDR1 SQVTM and CDR2 ANQGSEA. The CDR3 sequence is 14 residues long. The CDR3 coding sequence is TGCAGCATTGACAGGGAAGATAGCACAGATACGCAGTATTTT. Amino acid sequence: CSIDREDSTDTQYF.

This clone was seen a few times. The V and J genes are TRBV19 and TRBJ2-1; D call uncertain. The CDR3 sequence is 14 residues long. V was cut by 3 bases and J by 2 bases, with 8 bases left in between. CDR1 is LNHDA, CDR2 SQIVND, per germline (reference sequence). CDR3 sequence (DNA): TGTGCCAGTAGTATGCGCTCTGCCTACAATGAGCAGTTCTTC. Protein sequence: CASSMRSAYNEQFF.

There are a few counts of this clone. The chain has TRBV7-8 and TRBJ2-5; D gene uncertain. The CDR3 consists of 12 residues. Germline lookup yields CDR1 SGHVS and CDR2 FQNEAQ. Trimming stripped 4 bases from V and 7 bases from J, with 10 bases between. The CDR3 region has the DNA TGTGCCAGCAGCTCACCCCCCGGGACCCAGTACTTC. Its protein product is CASSSPPGTQYF.

This chain links TRBV10-3 with TRBJ2-1, with a weak D call TRBD2 (6 bases). CDR3 length equals 18 residues. Germline loops: CDR1 ENHRY, CDR2 SYGVKD. Trimming cost V 2 bases and J 0 bases, with 17 bases left between them. The CDR3 DNA reads as TGTGCCATCAGTGAGCTAGTTTTTAGCGGCGGCTCCTACAATGAGCAGTTCTTC. It specifies CAISELVFSGGSYNEQFF.

This clone was counted between two and nine times. The CDR3 nucleotides are TGTGCCAGCTCACCTTCGGGACAGGGTGGAAATCAGCCCCAGCATTTT. Amino acid sequence: CASSPSGQGGNQPQHF. J is TRBJ1-5 and V is TRBV18; 9 bases match TRBD1. Unmatched junction bases numbered 7, after V lost 3 bases and J lost 4 bases. The CDR3 is 16 amino acids. The germline CDR1 and CDR2 sequences are KGHSH and LQKENI.

Only a few counts were recorded for this clone. The chain combines TRBV7-3 with TRBJ2-7; D uncertain. V was trimmed by 0 bases and J by 3 bases, leaving 9 bases between them. CDR3 length: 14 residues. From germline, CDR1 is SGHTA and CDR2 FQGTGA. This chain's CDR3 is CASSLTKRHYEQYF. For the CDR3, the DNA is TGTGCCAGCAGCTTAACAAAAAGACACTACGAGCAGTACTTC.

The J gene is TRBJ1-1, the V gene TRBV18; TRBD1 matches 8 bases. CDR3 size: 14 residues. Germline CDR1 is KGHSH and CDR2 is LQKENI. With V trimmed by 2 bases and J by 9 bases, 8 bases remained unmatched. CDR3 in amino acids: CASSPNVQGGKAFF. The CDR3 coding sequence is TGTGCCAGCTCACCAAATGTACAGGGGGGAAAAGCTTTCTTT.

The V call is TRBV6-1, the J call TRBJ2-2, with TRBD1 matching 7 bases. With V trimmed by 8 bases and J by 2 bases, 2 bases remained unmatched. This CDR3 is built from 13 residues. Looked up from germline, CDR1 is MNHNS and CDR2 is SASEGT. The CDR3 here is CASDRVNTGELFF. Here the CDR3 DNA reads TGTGCCAGCGACAGGGTAAACACCGGGGAGCTGTTTTTT.

The rearrangement links TRBV6-6 to TRBJ2-1; D possibly corresponds to TRBD1 (6 bases). Trimming cost V 7 bases and J 0 bases, with 10 bases left between them. This CDR3 comprises 14 residues. The germline CDR1 and CDR2 sequences are MNHNY and SVGAGI (reference sequence). For the CDR3, the DNA is TGTGCCAGCATTAGGGACACCTCCTACAATGAGCAGTTCTTC. Its protein is CASIRDTSYNEQFF.

This clone was seen a handful of times. The chain carries TRBV6-6 and TRBJ2-7, with 9 bases lining up with TRBD2. V was clipped by 0 bases and J by 4 bases; unmatched bases: 7. CDR1 and CDR2 (germline): MNHNY, SVGAGI (reference sequence). This CDR3 has 16 amino acids. The CDR3 DNA reads TGTGCCAGCAGTTACTCCCATAGCGGGAGAACGTACGAGCAGTACTTC. Translation: CASSYSHSGRTYEQYF.

In its sample, this clone was seen a few times. CDR3 region: CASSPGQGAYEQYF. CDR3 DNA sequence: TGTGCCAGCAGCCCGGGACAGGGGGCCTACGAGCAGTACTTC. The chain employs TRBV9 and TRBJ2-7, with 11 nucleotides matching TRBD1. The J segment lost 2 bases and the V segment lost 4 bases, leaving 2 bases of the junction unmatched. The CDR3 totals 14 residues. Germline CDR1 is SGDLS and CDR2 is YYNGEE.

The rearrangement links TRBV9 to TRBJ2-7; possible D gene TRBD2, 6 bases. With 0 bases removed from V and 0 bases from J, the gap between germline ends came to 10 bases. Germline CDR1 SGDLS, CDR2 YYNGEE. The CDR3 is 15 amino acids. The CDR3 DNA sequence: TGTGCCAGCAGCGTAGGCGGGGCTAACTCCTACGAGCAGTACTTC. This sequence encodes CASSVGGANSYEQYF.

J is TRBJ1-2 and V is TRBV5-6, with 10 bases lining up with TRBD1. V shed 0 bases and J 6 bases; nucleotides not matched to a gene: 11. CDR3 length equals 17 residues. Germline lookup yields CDR1 SGHDT and CDR2 YYEEEE. This CDR3 is CASSLVGGTGVENGYTF. The CDR3 DNA reads TGTGCCAGCAGCTTGGTTGGCGGGACAGGGGTGGAGAATGGCTACACCTTC.

In its sample, this clone was seen a few times. The rearrangement uses TRBV7-2 and TRBJ2-1, with no clear D. The CDR3 covers 13 residues. The germline CDR1 and CDR2 sequences are SGHTA and FQGNSA. V lost 1 base and J lost 9, with 10 bases in between. CDR3 nucleotides: TGTGCCAGCAGCTTAGGAATCGAGAGTGAGCAGTTCTTC. Encoded protein: CASSLGIESEQFF.

There are a few counts of this clone. CDR3 DNA: TGTGCCAGTAGTGACGGACAGGGGACTGAAGCTTTCTTT. Its translation: CASSDGQGTEAFF. This sequence joins TRBV19 and TRBJ1-1; 9 nucleotides line up with TRBD1. This CDR3 is 13 amino acids long. Unmatched junction bases numbered 3, after V lost 5 bases and J lost 5 bases. Germline V CDR1 and CDR2: LNHDA, SQIVND (reference sequence).